This TCR beta chain was recorded in a study of STAT5B mutations in CD4+ large granular lymphocyte leukemia. Germline V CDR1 and CDR2: SQVTM, ANQGSEA. The ends lost 4 bases at V and 6 bases at J; junction bases unmatched: 11. CDR3 length equals 17 residues. Some clones are missing from TCRdb's copy, which holds only in-frame ones; the method was immunoSEQ multiplex PCR. This repertoire shows tens of thousands of clones, 70% found once; its top ten account for approximately 30%. Broader study findings: 8/27 top patient clones versus 2/35 control clones were TRBV06-family. Approximately 25% of private leukemic clonotypes occurred rarely in other patients' non-leukemic repertoires.

Comments on this clone: The antigen is undetermined.

This TCR derives from a human donor in good health. Sequencing was done on a sample of CD4+ T cells from blood buffy coats. The gene calls are TRBV29-1 and TRBJ2-5; the match to TRBD2 covers 16 bases. The CDR3 reads CSVVGGTSGRAGKTQYF. As DNA, the CDR3 is TGCAGCGTTGTCGGGGGGACTAGCGGGAGGGCCGGGAAGACCCAGTACTTC.